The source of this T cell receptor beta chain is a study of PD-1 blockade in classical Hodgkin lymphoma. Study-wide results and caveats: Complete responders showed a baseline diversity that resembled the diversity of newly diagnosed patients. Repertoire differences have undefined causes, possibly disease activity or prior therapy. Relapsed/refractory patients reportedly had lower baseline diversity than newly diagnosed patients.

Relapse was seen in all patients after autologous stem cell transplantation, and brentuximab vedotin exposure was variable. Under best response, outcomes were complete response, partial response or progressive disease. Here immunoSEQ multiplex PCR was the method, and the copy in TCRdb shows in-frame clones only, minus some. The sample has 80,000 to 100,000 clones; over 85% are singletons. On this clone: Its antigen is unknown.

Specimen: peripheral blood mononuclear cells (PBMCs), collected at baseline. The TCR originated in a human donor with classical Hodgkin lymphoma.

CDR3 residues: CASSREPGLQTDTQYF. For the CDR3, the DNA is TGTGCCAGCAGCCGTGAACCGGGACTTCAGACAGATACGCAGTATTTT. The chain joins TRBV14 to TRBJ2-3, with a possible D match to TRBD2 (6 bases). This CDR3 spans 16 amino acids. Per germline, CDR1 SGHDN and CDR2 FVKESK. V gave up 4 bases and J gave up 3 bases, with 17 bases separating them.